The TCR beta chain under discussion was sequenced for a study of T cells in Graves' hyperthyroidism and ophthalmopathy. Around 9.9 ml of fresh peripheral blood supplied the PBMCs. Researchers amplified the TCR beta CDR3 regions from RNA transcripts. HTBI primers drove first-round RT-PCR of the TCR CDR3. TCRdb re-analysed the multiplex PCR reads in MiXCR, keeping a single row per CDR3 protein. The table records over 300,000 distinct CDR3 sequences, approximately 13% of them present only once. The ends were cut back, 6 bases at V and 8 bases at J, with 19 bases in the middle. The germline CDR1 and CDR2 sequences are MNHNS and SASEGT. This CDR3 is 15 amino acids long. This clonotype has at least ten counts.

This TCR derives from an older woman with Graves' hyperthyroidism. The sequencing input was blood. J is TRBJ1-4 and V is TRBV6-1, with D uncertain. CDR3 nucleotide sequence: TGTGCCAGCAGGACCTTCGGACGGCGACTCGAAAAACTGTTTTTT. It translates to CASRTFGRRLEKLFF.